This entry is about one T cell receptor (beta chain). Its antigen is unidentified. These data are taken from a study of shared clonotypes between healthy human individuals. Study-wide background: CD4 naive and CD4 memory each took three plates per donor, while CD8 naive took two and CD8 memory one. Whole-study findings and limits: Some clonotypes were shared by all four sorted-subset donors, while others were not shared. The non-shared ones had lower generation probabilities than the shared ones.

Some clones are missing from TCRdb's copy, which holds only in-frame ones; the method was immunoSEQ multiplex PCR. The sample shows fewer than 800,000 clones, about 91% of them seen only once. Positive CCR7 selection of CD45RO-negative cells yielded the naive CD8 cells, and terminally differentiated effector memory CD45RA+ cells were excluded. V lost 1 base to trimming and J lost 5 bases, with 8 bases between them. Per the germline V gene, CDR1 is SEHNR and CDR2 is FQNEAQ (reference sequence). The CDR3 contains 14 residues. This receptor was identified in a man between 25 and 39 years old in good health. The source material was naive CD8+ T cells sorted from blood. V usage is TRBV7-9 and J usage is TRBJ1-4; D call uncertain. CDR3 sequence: CASSLGSPNEKLFF. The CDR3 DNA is TGTGCCAGCAGCTTAGGCAGCCCGAATGAAAAACTGTTTTTT.